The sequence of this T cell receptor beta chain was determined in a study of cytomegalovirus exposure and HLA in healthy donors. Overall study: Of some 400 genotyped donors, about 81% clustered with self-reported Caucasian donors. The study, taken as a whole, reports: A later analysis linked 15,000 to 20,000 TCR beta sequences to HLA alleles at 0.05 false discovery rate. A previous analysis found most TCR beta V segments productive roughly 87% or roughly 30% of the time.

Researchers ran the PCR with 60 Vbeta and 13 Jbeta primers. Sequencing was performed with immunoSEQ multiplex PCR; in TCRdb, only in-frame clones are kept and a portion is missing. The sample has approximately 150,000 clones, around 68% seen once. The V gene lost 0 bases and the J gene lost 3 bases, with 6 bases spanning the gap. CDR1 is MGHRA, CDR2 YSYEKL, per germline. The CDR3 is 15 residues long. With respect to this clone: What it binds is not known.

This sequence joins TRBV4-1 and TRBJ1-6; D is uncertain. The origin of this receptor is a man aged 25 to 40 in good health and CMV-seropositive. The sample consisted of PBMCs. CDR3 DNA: TGCGCCAGCAGCCAAGACAGGCTCTATAATTCACCCCTCCACTTT. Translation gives CASSQDRLYNSPLHF.